This T cell receptor beta chain was observed in a study of cytomegalovirus exposure and HLA in healthy donors. About the study: According to later analysis, the same platform produced the roughly 130 validation and under 750 first-cohort repertoires.

Regarding the study as a whole: Associated with cytomegalovirus, according to the listing, were fewer than 200 TCR beta chains. That first-cohort TCR clusters tended to co-occur in the approximately 110 validation repertoires was found in a later analysis.

The CDR3 loop spans 13 amino acids. In germline, CDR1 is SGHNT, CDR2 YYREEE (reference sequence). V shed 4 bases, J shed 3 bases, and the junction held 4 bases outside the gene matches. Donors came from a validation cohort of over a hundred subjects, distinct from the first 666-subject cohort. Clones were read by immunoSEQ multiplex PCR, and TCRdb kept only the in-frame ones, dropping some. In the table there are tens of thousands of clones, 92% of which are singletons. To note about this clone: As yet, its antigen is unknown.

The sample taken for sequencing was PBMCs. This TCR was recovered from a woman between 18 and 29 years old in good health and CMV-seronegative. V is TRBV5-4 and J is TRBJ2-7; 7 nucleotides line up with TRBD2. The CDR3 is CASSRDYNYEQYF. Here the CDR3 DNA reads TGTGCCAGCAGCCGGGACTATAACTACGAGCAGTACTTC.